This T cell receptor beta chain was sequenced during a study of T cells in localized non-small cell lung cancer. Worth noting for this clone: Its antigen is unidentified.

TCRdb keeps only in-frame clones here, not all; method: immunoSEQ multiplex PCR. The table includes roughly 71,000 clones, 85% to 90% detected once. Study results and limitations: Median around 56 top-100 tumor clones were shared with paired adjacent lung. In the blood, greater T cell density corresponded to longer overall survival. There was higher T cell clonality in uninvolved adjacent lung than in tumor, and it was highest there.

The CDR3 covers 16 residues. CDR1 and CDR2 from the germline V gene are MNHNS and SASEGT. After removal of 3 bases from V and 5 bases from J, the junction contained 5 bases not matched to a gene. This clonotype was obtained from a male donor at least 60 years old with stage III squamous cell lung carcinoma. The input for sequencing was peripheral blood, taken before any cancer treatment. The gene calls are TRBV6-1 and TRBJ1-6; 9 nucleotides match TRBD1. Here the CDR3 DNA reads TGTGCCAGCAGTGACCTACAGGGGGCGAATAATTCACCCCTCCACTTT. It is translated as CASSDLQGANNSPLHF.